This record looks at one TCR beta chain sequence and its context. Its antigen is not identified. Version v3.0 of the immunoSEQ assay was performed at survey level. Sequencing was performed with immunoSEQ multiplex PCR; in TCRdb, only in-frame clones are kept and a portion is missing. The sample consists of some 24,000 clones, roughly 87% of them appearing once. The data derive from a study of long-term antiretroviral therapy in people with HIV. Study information: The earliest samples predate the 2015 immediate-ART recommendation by about a decade. Whole-study findings and limits: Clonal expansions arising prior to ART prevailed in the repertoire at every time point.

This CDR3 is 14 amino acids long. CDR1 is SGHTA, CDR2 FQGNSA, per germline. V trimming: 4 bases; J trimming: 6 bases; junction bases outside the gene matches: 4. Sequenced here: unsorted PBMCs, sampled 1.8 years before starting antiretroviral therapy. The receptor was isolated from a man aged 50-60 years with HIV. This chain uses TRBV7-2 with TRBJ2-1, with TRBD1 matching over 9 bases. The CDR3 nucleotides read TGTGCCAGCAGCTCTTGGGGACAGGGCAATGAGCAGTTCTTC. Amino acid sequence: CASSSWGQGNEQFF.